Given below is one TCR beta chain in context. Antigen specificity is unknown. The V gene's germline CDR1 is MNHEY and CDR2 SVGAGI. This CDR3 comprises 15 residues. The ends were cut back, 6 bases at V and 0 bases at J, with 14 bases in the middle. The entry originates in a study of human T cells and chemical hapten exposure. Study-level results: The donor cohort had alopecia, so its immune response may not match that of healthy people.

TCRdb re-analysed the RACE reads in MiXCR, keeping a single row per CDR3 protein. The sample carries under 450,000 distinct CDR3 sequences, approximately 5% recorded once. Described time point: patch test 1, 2 weeks after DPC sensitization. Treatment in this sample: therapeutic diphenylcyclopropenone sensitization with weekly scalp DPC. The origin of this receptor is a woman aged 45-60 years with alopecia areata. Some clones in this sample may be carry-over from other donors' samples. This chain uses TRBV6-5 with TRBJ1-1; unclear D gene. The material sequenced was whole blood, taken in connection with sensitization to the hapten diphenylcyclopropenone (DPC). The CDR3 here is CASRSVGPMNTEAFF. Written as DNA, the CDR3 is TGTGCCAGCAGGTCGGTAGGACCCATGAACACTGAAGCTTTCTTT.